This T cell receptor (beta chain) came from a study of vaccination effects on CD4 cells after COVID-19 (dated by TCRdb to between 2022 and 2023). Background on the whole study: Post-vaccine samples across the study were collected a median of 72 days after the second dose, with a range of 14 to 241. In the study, cultures from other donors were sequenced using the Oncomine TCR Beta short-read assay on an Illumina iSeq 100. In both COVID-19 convalescent patients and infection-naive vaccine recipients, the study compared SARS-CoV-2 spike-specific CD4+ TCR repertoires from before mRNA vaccination with those from after it. Altogether, 10 COVID-19 convalescent patients and several SARS-CoV-2-naive healthy vaccine recipients made up the full study.

The library relied on the immunoSEQ multiplex PCR assay. TCR beta CDR3 sequencing was performed on DNA from the cultured, isolated CD4+ T cells. The authors' pipeline ran thus. Non-productive TCR sequences were removed, reads were trimmed to the CDR3 region, and CDR3s of at least 7 amino acids were retained. Antigen-specific clonotypes were identified using the MANAFEST web app by comparison of expansion in peptide wells against reference cultures. To be called positive, a clone needed expansion at FDR<0.05 compared with the reference and with all other wells, an odds ratio greater than 5, and a frequency greater than 0.1% in two replicate wells. Cross-reactive clonotypes were defined as significantly expanded in SARS-CoV-2 spike wells and in at least one common cold coronavirus spike condition. Using the stringdist R package, CDR3 similarity was measured by Levenshtein distance, and unrooted trees were constructed with ape in R 3.6.1. TCRdb stores this immuneACCESS table with in-frame sequences only. Part of the clones is absent; in the studies checked, under half of the shortfall reflects unresolved V genes, and no reason is known for the rest. The V and J calls and clone size come from that table; D and trimming were worked out from the DNA. The sample contains under 25,000 clones, roughly 79% of them found a single time. The leading ten clones occupy approximately 5.6% of the sample.

Trimming removed 4 bases from V and 3 bases from J, leaving 5 bases between the germline ends. Counted from cysteine to phenylalanine, this CDR3 has 11 amino acids. Solely the CDR3 DNA is kept, with 33 bases framed from the first base. CDR1 DFQATT and CDR2 SNEGSKA were looked up in the germline V gene (reference sequence). For this clone: Its antigen target is currently unknown. Nothing much larger sits one base from this clone, and base qualities are not available.

The ViraFEST assay stimulated PBMC with viral peptide pools and then used TCR sequencing to identify antigen-specific CD4+ T cell clonotypes by expansion. After around ten days of culture, CD4+ T cells were isolated with the EasySep CD4+ T cell isolation kit. Two doses of either the BNT162b2 or the mRNA-1273 mRNA SARS-CoV-2 vaccine were administered to participants. Healthy vaccine recipients had no prior SARS-CoV-2 infection, confirmed by negative nucleocapsid antibodies before and after vaccination. About 2 million PBMC per well were cultured in IMDM with approximately 5% human AB serum, 7.5 to 10 IU/ml IL-2 and gentamicin, plus 10 ug/ml peptides. Half of the culture medium was replaced with fresh IL-2-containing medium on days 3 and 7. Unless noted otherwise, every peptide stimulation condition was grown in triplicate wells. Using Ficoll-Paque Plus gradient centrifugation, PBMC were separated from whole blood and then either used fresh or cryopreserved at -140C. Overlapping peptide pools spanned the spike proteins of SARS-CoV-2 and the common cold coronaviruses HCoV-NL63, HCoV-OC43 and HCoV-229E. The QIAamp micro DNA kit was used to extract genomic DNA from the cultured CD4+ T cells.

The research as a whole found: At late post-vaccination timepoints, both infection-induced and vaccine-induced clones showed marked clonal contraction, consistent with waning T cell responses. Among healthy vaccine recipients, nearly all vaccine-induced clones were SARS-CoV-2 mono-reactive, and only 1 of 255 was cross-reactive with common cold coronaviruses. Only a small number of convalescent patients were included, and no early post-infection timepoints were available, which limited the study.

The source of this sequence is a human donor who received a COVID-19 vaccine. Some clones in this sample may be carry-over from other donors' samples. The V gene is TRBV20-1 and the J gene is TRBJ2-3; the D gene remains uncertain. This sample comprised CD4+ T cells from PBMCs cultured with SARS-CoV-2 spike peptides, obtained after COVID-19 vaccination. Taken with the paper, the label for cell subset or site translates to: SARS-CoV-2 spike overlapping peptide pool stimulation. Here the CDR3 is given as CSATMTDTQYF. The nucleotides are TGCAGTGCTACCATGACAGATACGCAGTATTTT.